A single sample gave rise to the 21 T cell receptor beta chains below, sequenced in a study of cytomegalovirus exposure and HLA in healthy donors. PCR employed 60 Vbeta and 13 Jbeta primers. Clones were read by immunoSEQ multiplex PCR, and TCRdb kept only the in-frame ones, dropping some. This table has around 120,000 clones, 74% appearing once. Specimen: PBMCs. The receptors derive from a woman aged 45-60 years in good health and CMV-seropositive.

The CDR3 nucleotides are TGTGCCAGCAGCCCGGACAGGGCCCCCAATCAGCCCCAGCATTTT. Protein: CASSPDRAPNQPQHF. This chain connects TRBV4-2 to TRBJ1-5; the match to TRBD1 covers 8 bases. CDR1 and CDR2 (germline): LGHNA, YNFKEQ. The CDR3 loop spans 15 amino acids. The V segment lost 4 bases and the J segment 3 bases; nucleotides outside the gene matches: 5.

This clone was seen a handful of times. The chain recombines TRBV30 with TRBJ2-2, with D possibly TRBD2 on 6 matching bases. The CDR3 is 15 amino acids. V was trimmed by 7 bases and J by 5 bases, leaving 20 bases between them. The germline V gene has CDR1 GTSNPN and CDR2 SVGIG (reference sequence). CDR3 nucleotides: TGTGCCTCTACCCTAGGCGGGGCGAGGACCGGGGAGCTGTTTTTT. Its translation is CASTLGGARTGELFF.

V usage is TRBV2 and J usage is TRBJ2-2, with 10 bases identical to TRBD2. The CDR3 runs to 15 residues. Germline V gene lookup returns CDR1 SNHLY and CDR2 FYNNEI. The V and J ends lost 5 bases and 4 bases, in that order; junction bases with no gene match: 4. The CDR3 DNA reads as TGTGCCAGCAGTACTAGCGGGACGGCCACCGGGGAGCTGTTTTTT. Amino acid sequence: CASSTSGTATGELFF. Full variable domain (outside the CDR3, taken from reference TRBV2 and TRBJ2-2): EPEVTQTPSHQVTQMGQEVILRCVPISNHLYFYWYRQILGQKVEFLVSFYNNEISEKSEIFDDQFSVERPDGSNFTLKIRSTKLEDSAMYFCASSTSGTATGELFFGEGSRLTVL.

This chain uses TRBV11-2 with TRBJ1-6; 12 bases map to TRBD1. This CDR3 has 15 amino acids. Germline-derived CDR1 and CDR2 are SGHAT and FQNNGV. The trim removed 5 bases at V and 9 bases at J, leaving 5 bases unmatched. CDR3 bases: TGTGCCAGCAGCCCAGGGGGACAGGGGGCTTCACCCCTCCACTTT. Protein: CASSPGGQGASPLHF.

The V gene is TRBV10-2, the J gene TRBJ2-1; 14 bases align to TRBD2. This CDR3 contains 14 residues. Germline V CDR1 and CDR2: WSHSY, SAAADI. Germline trimming cut 8 bases from V and 3 bases from J; bases unmatched to any gene: 0. CDR3 residues: CASGTSGGYNEQFF. The CDR3 DNA is TGCGCCAGCGGGACTAGCGGGGGCTACAATGAGCAGTTCTTC.

The rearrangement links TRBV28 to TRBJ1-1, with D possibly being TRBD1 (6 bases). V lost 5 bases to trimming and J lost 1 base, with 11 bases between them. CDR1 MDHEN and CDR2 SYDVKM come from the germline V gene. This CDR3 is 14 amino acids long. This CDR3 is CASSLGQKNTEAFF. CDR3 nucleotide sequence: TGTGCCAGCAGTCTCGGACAGAAGAACACTGAAGCTTTCTTT.

The V and J genes are TRBV7-2 and TRBJ2-7; D remains ambiguous. The germline V and J ends were trimmed by 5 bases and 0 bases, with 5 bases remaining between them. Looked up from germline, CDR1 is SGHTA and CDR2 is FQGNSA. This CDR3 has 12 residues. This chain's CDR3 is CASSRYSYEQYF. The CDR3 DNA sequence: TGTGCCAGCAGCCGCTACTCCTACGAGCAGTACTTC.

The gene calls are TRBV27 and TRBJ2-7; maybe TRBD1 (6 bases). V shed 2 bases and J shed 2 bases, with 7 bases lying between them. The germline V gene encodes CDR1 MNHEY and CDR2 SMNVEV (reference sequence). CDR3 size: 13 residues. CDR3 region: CASSLTGTYEQYF. CDR3 nucleotides: TGTGCCAGCAGTTTAACAGGGACCTACGAGCAGTACTTC.

The chain links TRBV6-1 to TRBJ2-5, with TRBD1 matching 7 bases. J lost 3 bases, V lost 1 base, and 14 bases had no gene match. The germline gives CDR1 MNHNS, CDR2 SASEGT. CDR3 length: 18 amino acids. CDR3 coding DNA: TGTGCCAGCAGTGAAGTGAGACAGGGTGCGTCCCGAAAAGAGACCCAGTACTTC. Its translation is CASSEVRQGASRKETQYF.

The genes are TRBV19 and TRBJ2-4; the D is unclear. Trimming took off 8 bases at V and 2 bases at J, with 10 bases between the two ends. The germline gives CDR1 LNHDA, CDR2 SQIVND (reference sequence). The CDR3 extends over 13 amino acids. The CDR3 nucleotides read TGTGCCAGTTCACCTTGGCCCAAAAACATTCAGTACTTC. It is translated as CASSPWPKNIQYF. Drawing the rest from reference TRBV19 and TRBJ2-4, the complete variable domain is DGGITQSPKYLFRKEGQNVTLSCEQNLNHDAMYWYRQDPGQGLRLIYYSQIVNDFQKGDIAEGYSVSREKKESFPLTVTSAQKNPTAFYLCASSPWPKNIQYFGAGTRLSVL.

This sequence joins TRBV4-3 and TRBJ2-3; D call uncertain. This CDR3 has 14 residues. Deletions cut 2 bases from V and 1 base from J, with 7 bases between. The germline V gene encodes CDR1 LGHNA and CDR2 YSLEER. In DNA, the CDR3 is TGCGCCAGCAGCCAAAATCGGGGCACAGATACGCAGTATTTT. Its translation: CASSQNRGTDTQYF.

This rearrangement joins TRBV5-1 to TRBJ1-2, with 7 bases lining up with TRBD1. The CDR3 runs to 15 residues. Germline V gives CDR1 SGHRS, CDR2 YFSETQ. With 4 bases clipped from V and 0 bases from J, the junction kept 6 bases outside the gene matches. CDR3 amino acids: CASSPGQSANYGYTF. CDR3 nucleotides: TGCGCCAGCAGCCCGGGACAGAGTGCTAACTATGGCTACACCTTC.

This rearrangement joins TRBV7-9 to TRBJ1-1; D may be TRBD1 (6 bases). Trimming took off 5 bases at V and 10 bases at J, with 14 bases between the two ends. There are 12 residues in the CDR3. In germline, CDR1 is SEHNR, CDR2 FQNEAQ (reference sequence). The CDR3 here is CASSPAGGLAFF. CDR3 coding DNA: TGTGCCAGCAGCCCAGCGGGGGGGCTAGCTTTCTTT.

A remark on this clone: Compared with germline, one end of the junction differs, possibly owing to a read error. This sequence joins TRBV7-9 and TRBJ1-2, with no clear D. The CDR3 sequence is 12 residues long. CDR1 and CDR2 (germline): SEHNR, FQNEAQ (reference sequence). CDR3 region: CSSSSREDGYTF. DNA for the CDR3: TGTTCCAGCAGCTCACGGGAAGATGGCTACACCTTC.

V and J are TRBV4-3 and TRBJ2-7, with TRBD1 matching over 7 bases. Germline CDR1 and CDR2: LGHNA and YSLEER. The CDR3 is made up of 15 amino acids. V was pared by 1 base and J by 1 base, with 4 bases of the junction left unmatched. In nucleotides, the CDR3 is TGCGCCAGCAGCCAAGTCCGGGACAGTTCCTACGAGCAGTACTTC. Translating it yields CASSQVRDSSYEQYF.

This clone was seen a few times. J is TRBJ2-5 and V is TRBV7-9; TRBD1 matches at 11 bases. CDR3 length: 16 amino acids. J was trimmed by 5 bases and V by 5 bases; bases with no gene match: 10. Germline CDR1 SEHNR, CDR2 FQNEAQ (reference sequence). This chain's CDR3 is CASSPRTGGRSETQYF. DNA for the CDR3: TGTGCCAGCAGCCCGCGGACAGGGGGCAGATCTGAGACCCAGTACTTC.

This chain connects TRBV4-2 to TRBJ2-7, with D possibly matching TRBD2 (6 bases). The V end was cut by 6 bases, the J end by 1 base, with 13 bases between. The CDR3 is 14 residues long. CDR1 is LGHNA and CDR2 is YNFKEQ in the germline V gene. The CDR3 loop reads CASRLAAVSYEQYF. DNA of the CDR3: TGTGCCAGCAGACTAGCAGCGGTTTCCTACGAGCAGTACTTC.

This clone was detected only once. The DNA of the CDR3 is TGTGCCAGCAGCCTACGAATCGGAGGACAGGAAGAGACCCAGTACTTC. Translation: CASSLRIGGQEETQYF. The V gene is TRBV14, the J gene TRBJ2-5; 7 bases are a match to TRBD1. V shed 4 bases and J 3 bases; nucleotides not matched to a gene: 11. Germline CDR1 is SGHDN and CDR2 is FVKESK. This CDR3 has 16 residues.

The CDR3 is CASSPGQGYQPQHF. The DNA for the CDR3 is TGTGCCAGCAGTCCAGGACAGGGCTATCAGCCCCAGCATTTT. The gene calls are TRBV27 and TRBJ1-5, with 8 bases matching TRBD1. The V and J ends lost 5 bases and 5 bases, in that order; junction bases with no gene match: 5. Germline values: CDR1 MNHEY, CDR2 SMNVEV (reference sequence). CDR3 length equals 14 residues.

The chain carries TRBV25-1 and TRBJ1-2; 8 bases match TRBD1. Trimming cost V 5 bases and J 8 bases; bases outside gene matches: 10. Germline V gene lookup returns CDR1 MGHDK and CDR2 SYGVNS. The CDR3 extends over 14 amino acids. The CDR3 loop reads CASSRQGKGRGYTF. CDR3 DNA: TGTGCCAGCAGTAGACAGGGGAAAGGGCGAGGCTACACCTTC.

The rearrangement joins TRBV10-1 to TRBJ2-2; perhaps TRBD1 as D (6 bases). Trimming stripped 5 bases from V and 3 bases from J, with 13 bases between. Germline CDR1 and CDR2: WNHNN and SYGVQD (reference sequence). This CDR3 contains 15 residues. In DNA form, the CDR3 reads TGCGCCAGCAGTAAACAGGGTCGGCACACCGGGGAGCTGTTTTTT. Translated: CASSKQGRHTGELFF.